These T cell receptor beta chains were read from a single sample in a study of T cells in Graves' hyperthyroidism and ophthalmopathy. TCRdb independently ran MiXCR on the multiplex PCR reads; one entry per CDR3 protein. The data hold roughly 290,000 distinct CDR3 sequences, with about 15% observed a single time. The sample taken for sequencing was blood. These receptors all come from a woman aged 55 to 70 with Graves' ophthalmopathy. Each CDR3 is given without its conserved first and last residue.

V gene	J gene	CDR3 protein
TRBV2	TRBJ2-3	ASTRLAGGTDTQY
TRBV12-3/TRBV12-4	TRBJ2-2	ASTLGSSSGELF
TRBV5-1	TRBJ2-5	ASSLGRSVYQETQY
TRBV4-1	TRBJ2-7	ASSIRDRGYEQY
TRBV6-5	TRBJ1-5	ASSYMDSLGNQPQH
TRBV6-1	TRBJ2-2	ASSSGSFTGELF
TRBV11-2	TRBJ1-1	ASSLGRGRVSEAF
TRBV7-3	TRBJ2-7	ASSSIHMPLRTETSGRTYEQY
TRBV20-1	TRBJ2-7	SASKLAGVSYEQY
TRBV7-8	TRBJ1-2	ASSPDRGSFYGYT
TRBV20-1	TRBJ1-1	SARGDRNTEAF
TRBV3-1	TRBJ2-7	ASSQVEMASGKQY
TRBV7-9	TRBJ1-2	ASSRPSGGGGYT
TRBV6-5	TRBJ2-2	ASSYREGYTGELF
TRBV9	TRBJ2-3	ASSTSFTDTQY
TRBV24-1	TRBJ2-2	ATSDPGTANTGELF
TRBV28	TRBJ2-3	ASRSSGGLGDTQY
TRBV6-1	TRBJ1-1	ASSWKQGWNTEAF
TRBV20-1	TRBJ2-1	SASVAARPHNEQF
TRBV20-1	TRBJ2-6	SATKTGANVLT
TRBV28	TRBJ2-1	ASSHDRTYNEQF
TRBV24-1	TRBJ1-1	ATSDSSGGIDTEAF
TRBV20-1	TRBJ1-5	SARDGFWEPQH
TRBV27	TRBJ1-3	ASSLMGGSGNTIY
TRBV28	TRBJ2-2	ASSLPMGQGYDTGELF
TRBV6-1	TRBJ1-2	ASSTNEGDYGYT
TRBV15	TRBJ2-1	ATSRGSRQF
TRBV20-1	TRBJ1-2	SARDNRGTYGYT
TRBV18	TRBJ1-2	ASSPNNRDGYT
TRBV20-1	TRBJ1-5	SAMDGGGNQPQH
TRBV10-1	TRBJ1-3	ASTASSGNTIY
TRBV11-2	TRBJ2-3	ASSFLRSDTQY